These 23 T cell receptor beta chains share one sample of origin, sequenced in a study of blood T cell repertoires in COVID-19. Measured with immunoSEQ multiplex PCR; TCRdb has only the in-frame clones, and not every one. The sample shows roughly 220,000 clones, approximately 80% of them seen only once. Input material: peripheral blood. These receptors were obtained from a man aged 30 to 45 with active or convalescent COVID-19.

The chain couples TRBV30 to TRBJ1-1, with D possibly being TRBD1 (6 bases). The CDR3 sequence is 13 residues long. CDR1 is GTSNPN, CDR2 SVGIG, per germline (reference sequence). V gave up 8 bases and J gave up 4 bases, with 17 bases separating them. The CDR3, as DNA: TGTGCCGAAACAGGGAGGGTAGGCACTGAAGCTTTCTTT. Its protein product is CAETGRVGTEAFF.

The chain carries TRBV3-1 (or the pseudogene TRBV3-2) and TRBJ2-3; 10 nucleotides agree with TRBD2. With V trimmed by 1 base and J by 0 bases, 7 bases remained unmatched. Germline V gene lookup returns CDR1 LGHDT and CDR2 YNNKEL (reference sequence). The CDR3 has 18 residues. The CDR3 spells CASSQGSGLAASTDTQYF. CDR3 DNA sequence: TGTGCCAGCAGCCAAGGGTCTGGACTAGCGGCTAGCACAGATACGCAGTATTTT.

V usage is TRBV4-3 and J usage is TRBJ1-2; D gene unclear. Germline V gives CDR1 LGHNA, CDR2 YSLEER. The CDR3 length is 15 residues. Trimming removed 0 bases at V and 6 bases at J, with 14 bases between. In DNA, the CDR3 is TGCGCCAGCAGCCAAGATTGGCAGGCGGGAGATGGCTACACCTTC. It codes for CASSQDWQAGDGYTF.

The V and J genes are TRBV11-2 and TRBJ1-3; D not certain. Deletions cut 5 bases from V and 4 bases from J, with 3 bases between. The CDR3 sequence is 11 residues long. Germline lookup yields CDR1 SGHAT and CDR2 FQNNGV. This CDR3 is CASSLGNTIYF. DNA for the CDR3: TGTGCCAGCAGCCTCGGAAACACCATATATTTT.

The V call is TRBV15, the J call TRBJ1-5; D perhaps matches TRBD1 (6 bases). V was pared by 0 bases and J by 6 bases, with 12 bases between. The CDR3 is 15 residues long. Germline CDR1 reads LNHNV; CDR2 reads YYDKDF (reference sequence). CDR3 sequence reads: CATSRDMGAGQPQHF. DNA of the CDR3: TGTGCCACCAGCAGAGATATGGGGGCCGGTCAGCCCCAGCATTTT. Full variable domain (remainder filled in from reference TRBV15 and TRBJ1-5): DAMVIQNPRYQVTQFGKPVTLSCSQTLNHNVMYWYQQKSSQAPKLLFHYYDKDFNNEADTPDNFQSRRPNTSFCFLDIRSPGLGDTAMYLCATSRDMGAGQPQHFGDGTRLSIL.

This chain links TRBV30 with TRBJ1-4; tentative D call: TRBD1 (6 bases). The germline V gene has CDR1 GTSNPN and CDR2 SVGIG (reference sequence). The CDR3 consists of 14 residues. The germline V and J ends were trimmed by 2 bases and 6 bases, with 13 bases remaining between them. The CDR3 region is CAWSSPRGHEKLFF. In DNA form, the CDR3 reads TGTGCCTGGAGTTCCCCCAGGGGACATGAAAAACTGTTTTTT.

The chain has TRBV2 and TRBJ2-5, with TRBD2 matching 12 bases. CDR1 is SNHLY and CDR2 is FYNNEI in the germline V gene. The CDR3 is 15 residues long. The trim removed 5 bases at V and 4 bases at J, leaving 5 bases unmatched. The CDR3 loop reads CASSLAGGPGETQYF. In DNA, the CDR3 is TGTGCCAGCAGTCTAGCGGGAGGGCCGGGAGAGACCCAGTACTTC.

This clone was observed a handful of times. V gene TRBV5-4 combines with J gene TRBJ2-7; 10 nucleotides agree with TRBD1. This CDR3 contains 14 residues. After removal of 2 bases from V and 6 bases from J, the junction contained 5 bases not matched to a gene. Germline loops: CDR1 SGHNT, CDR2 YYREEE (reference sequence). DNA of the CDR3: TGTGCCAGCAGCTTTCAGGACAGGGGGGGCGAGCAGTACTTC. As protein: CASSFQDRGGEQYF.

This chain links TRBV7-2 with TRBJ1-6; 9 nucleotides align to TRBD1. CDR3 length: 15 residues. Germline V gene data show CDR1 as SGHTA and CDR2 as FQGNSA. The ends lost 5 bases at V and 11 bases at J; junction bases unmatched: 10. The CDR3 DNA sequence: TGTGCCAGCAGCCCAAAGAGGACAGGGGTGCCACCCCTCCACTTT. This encodes CASSPKRTGVPPLHF. The full variable domain, in which reference TRBV7-2 and TRBJ1-6 provide the parts outside the CDR3, is GAGVSQSPSNKVTEKGKDVELRCDPISGHTALYWYRQSLGQGLEFLIYFQGNSAPDKSGLPSDRFSAERTGGSVSTLTIQRTQQEDSAVYLCASSPKRTGVPPLHFGNGTRLTVT.

This chain connects TRBV4-1 to TRBJ2-7, with D perhaps TRBD1 (5 bases). The V end was cut by 0 bases, the J end by 7 bases, with 16 bases between. CDR1 is MGHRA, CDR2 YSYEKL, per germline. This CDR3 has 15 amino acids. The CDR3 nucleotides read TGCGCCAGCAGCCAAGATACACGATGGGGCTTGGAGCAGTACTTC. Encoded protein: CASSQDTRWGLEQYF.

The CDR3 is CASTYRQTLYSNQPQHF. The CDR3 DNA follows: TGTGCCAGCACCTACCGACAGACCTTATATAGCAATCAGCCCCAGCATTTT. V gene TRBV21-1 combines with J gene TRBJ1-5; the table names TRBD1, a call not compared with the DNA. TRBV21-1 is deemed a pseudogene. This CDR3 comprises 17 residues.

The rearrangement joins TRBV7-2 to TRBJ2-4; 13 bases map to TRBD2. Germline CDR1 and CDR2: SGHTA and FQGNSA. The CDR3 runs to 18 residues. V was pared by 3 bases and J by 0 bases, with 5 bases of the junction left unmatched. The CDR3 is CASSFTGTSGVAKNIQYF. The CDR3 bases are TGTGCCAGCAGCTTCACCGGGACTAGCGGGGTAGCCAAAAACATTCAGTACTTC. Complete variable domain (other parts from reference TRBV7-2 and TRBJ2-4): GAGVSQSPSNKVTEKGKDVELRCDPISGHTALYWYRQSLGQGLEFLIYFQGNSAPDKSGLPSDRFSAERTGGSVSTLTIQRTQQEDSAVYLCASSFTGTSGVAKNIQYFGAGTRLSVL.

The chain recombines TRBV7-2 with TRBJ1-6; unclear D gene. This CDR3 is built from 11 residues. V was shortened by 5 bases and J by 9 bases, with 5 bases between the two germline ends. Germline-derived CDR1 and CDR2 are SGHTA and FQGNSA. The CDR3 DNA is TGTGCCAGCAGCCTCTCTTCACCCCTCCACTTT. Translation gives CASSLSSPLHF.

This clone was seen a handful of times. The chain is built from TRBV4-3 and TRBJ2-1, with D possibly being TRBD2 (5 bases). The CDR3 totals 16 residues. Per the germline V gene, CDR1 is LGHNA and CDR2 is YSLEER. The V end lost 0 bases, the J end lost 7 bases, and 16 bases lay between the germline ends. The CDR3 DNA follows: TGCGCCAGCAGCCAAGAGCCAGCCCCGAGGGTAAATGAGCAGTTCTTC. Its translation is CASSQEPAPRVNEQFF.

The genes are TRBV11-2 and TRBJ2-3; TRBD2 matches at 12 bases. Per the germline V gene, CDR1 is SGHAT and CDR2 is FQNNGV. V trimming: 5 bases; J trimming: 4 bases; junction bases outside the gene matches: 13. This CDR3 has 18 residues. The CDR3 DNA reads TGTGCCAGCAGCCTGAGACTAGCGGGAGAAGGGGCGCCAGATACGCAGTATTTT. Its translation is CASSLRLAGEGAPDTQYF.

The chain is built from TRBV18 and TRBJ1-2; 9 positions match TRBD1. With 3 bases clipped from V and 0 bases from J, the junction kept 8 bases outside the gene matches. From germline, CDR1 is KGHSH and CDR2 LQKENI. This CDR3 comprises 17 residues. The DNA of the CDR3 is TGTGCCAGCTCACCGGGGACAGGGTCCCTCTCTAACTATGGCTACACCTTC. This sequence encodes CASSPGTGSLSNYGYTF.

This clone has just one count. The chain combines TRBV7-9 with TRBJ2-7, with 7 nucleotides matching TRBD2. Germline trimming cut 5 bases from V and 3 bases from J; bases unmatched to any gene: 10. The CDR3 runs 15 residues. Germline assignment: CDR1 SEHNR and CDR2 FQNEAQ (reference sequence). CDR3 residues: CASSTTGRGGYEQYF. CDR3 nucleotide sequence: TGTGCCAGCAGCACCACGGGTCGCGGGGGCTACGAGCAGTACTTC.

The gene calls are TRBV27 and TRBJ1-6; unclear D gene. CDR1 is MNHEY and CDR2 is SMNVEV in the germline V gene (reference sequence). The V end was cut by 6 bases, the J end by 0 bases, with 12 bases between. The CDR3 runs 16 residues. CDR3 DNA: TGTGCCAGCAGACCACTCGTTAGCTCCTATAATTCACCCCTCCACTTT. Amino acids: CASRPLVSSYNSPLHF.

This chain links TRBV5-1 with TRBJ2-1; TRBD1 matches 9 bases. The germline V gene has CDR1 SGHRS and CDR2 YFSETQ. The CDR3 has 14 amino acids. Unmatched junction bases numbered 6, after V lost 4 bases and J lost 7 bases. CDR3 nucleotides: TGCGCCAGCAGCCTGGCAGGGACAGGGAATGAGCAGTTCTTC. Protein: CASSLAGTGNEQFF.

V is TRBV7-7 and J is TRBJ2-1; 8 bases agree with TRBD2. V gave up 3 bases and J gave up 7 bases; unmatched junction bases: 5. Germline values: CDR1 SSHAT, CDR2 FNYEAQ (reference sequence). This CDR3 has 14 amino acids. Written as DNA, the CDR3 is TGTGCCAGCAGCTTCGGCCCGGGGGGGAATGAGCAGTTCTTC. Translation gives CASSFGPGGNEQFF.

This chain uses TRBV28 with TRBJ2-7, with 14 bases identical to TRBD2. Trimming took 6 bases from V and 0 from J; bases not matched to a gene: 4. The germline CDR1 and CDR2 sequences are MDHEN and SYDVKM. The CDR3 is made up of 16 amino acids. The CDR3 loop reads CASRPTSGGGSYEQYF. The CDR3 DNA reads as TGTGCCAGCAGACCGACTAGCGGGGGGGGCTCCTACGAGCAGTACTTC.

The CDR3 DNA follows: TGTGCCAGCAGTAGACAGGGAAATGAGCAGTTCTTC. Protein: CASSRQGNEQFF. V usage is TRBV6-5 and J usage is TRBJ2-1; 7 bases align to TRBD1. V shed 5 bases, J shed 7 bases, and the junction held 2 bases outside the gene matches. The CDR3 is 12 residues long. Per germline, CDR1 MNHEY and CDR2 SVGAGI.

The chain joins TRBV9 to TRBJ2-3; 7 bases are a match to TRBD1. The V segment lost 4 bases and the J segment 0 bases; nucleotides outside the gene matches: 5. The CDR3 is made up of 15 amino acids. CDR1 and CDR2 (germline): SGDLS, YYNGEE. CDR3 sequence: CASSPGTASTDTQYF. The DNA for the CDR3 is TGTGCCAGCAGCCCTGGGACAGCTAGCACAGATACGCAGTATTTT. Supplemented by reference TRBV9 and TRBJ2-3, the full variable domain reads DSGVTQTPKHLITATGQRVTLRCSPRSGDLSVYWYQQSLDQGLQFLIQYYNGEERAKGNILERFSAQQFPDLHSELNLSSLELGDSALYFCASSPGTASTDTQYFGPGTRLTVL.